The 7 T cell receptor beta chains listed next were all sequenced from one sample in a study of blood T cell repertoires in COVID-19. Here immunoSEQ multiplex PCR was the method, and the copy in TCRdb shows in-frame clones only, minus some. The top ten clones hold around 2.7% of a sample with about 130,000 clones, roughly 80% of them seen once. Sequenced input: peripheral blood. The receptor source for this set is a woman of 80 years or more with acute or convalescent COVID-19.

This chain connects TRBV2 to TRBJ2-1, with TRBD1 matching over 7 bases. This CDR3 comprises 12 residues. CDR1 SNHLY and CDR2 FYNNEI come from the germline V gene. Trimming cost V 4 bases and J 14 bases; bases outside gene matches: 8. CDR3 sequence (DNA): TGTGCCAGCAGTGCCGCCGGGACAGCGAAGTTCTTC. It codes for CASSAAGTAKFF. Using reference TRBV2 and TRBJ2-1 for the parts outside the CDR3, the full variable domain is EPEVTQTPSHQVTQMGQEVILRCVPISNHLYFYWYRQILGQKVEFLVSFYNNEISEKSEIFDDQFSVERPDGSNFTLKIRSTKLEDSAMYFCASSAAGTAKFFGPGTRLTVL.

The chain uses TRBV7-2 and TRBJ2-3; D call uncertain. There are 17 residues in the CDR3. In germline, CDR1 is SGHTA, CDR2 FQGNSA. The V end lost 1 base, the J end lost 4 bases, and 18 bases lay between the germline ends. The CDR3 protein is CASSLVLTVLGADTQYF. DNA for the CDR3: TGTGCCAGCAGCTTAGTTTTAACAGTCCTGGGTGCAGATACGCAGTATTTT.

V is TRBV4-1 and J is TRBJ1-2; D remains ambiguous. Trimming took 8 bases from V and 2 from J, leaving 21 bases between them. Germline V gives CDR1 MGHRA, CDR2 YSYEKL. The CDR3 loop spans 16 amino acids. CDR3 protein: CASARTTRTSNYGYTF. For the CDR3, the DNA is TGCGCCAGCGCCCGGACGACTAGGACGTCGAACTATGGCTACACCTTC.

The genes are TRBV7-3 and TRBJ2-7, with unresolved D. The germline V gene encodes CDR1 SGHTA and CDR2 FQGTGA. The length of the CDR3 is 15 residues. V was pared by 5 bases and J by 2 bases, with 16 bases between. The CDR3 bases are TGTGCCAGCAGCCTCCAACCCGGCACTACCTACGAGCAGTACTTC. This codes for CASSLQPGTTYEQYF.

About this clone itself: A junction boundary mismatches the germline segment, possibly from a read error. The J gene is TRBJ1-1, the V gene TRBV2, with a tentative D call TRBD1 (5 bases). Germline V gene data show CDR1 as SNHLY and CDR2 as FYNNEI. This CDR3 is built from 13 residues. DNA of the CDR3: TGTGCCAGCGGTGAGGGCAGGGACACTGAAGCTTTCTTT. Translation gives CASGEGRDTEAFF.

CDR3 protein: CASSLTGGGDEKLFF. The CDR3 region has the DNA TGTGCCAGCAGCCTGACAGGGGGCGGGGATGAAAAACTGTTTTTT. The chain combines TRBV7-9 with TRBJ1-4, with 10 positions matching TRBD1. CDR1 and CDR2 from the germline V gene are SEHNR and FQNEAQ (reference sequence). With V trimmed by 5 bases and J by 6 bases, 6 bases remained unmatched. The CDR3 consists of 15 residues.

This chain uses TRBV15 with TRBJ1-4; no clear D gene. The CDR3 runs to 13 residues. The germline V and J ends were trimmed by 3 bases and 5 bases, with 7 bases remaining between them. From germline, CDR1 is LNHNV and CDR2 YYDKDF (reference sequence). This CDR3 is CATSRDLNEKLFF. The DNA for the CDR3 is TGTGCCACCAGCAGGGACTTGAATGAAAAACTGTTTTTT.